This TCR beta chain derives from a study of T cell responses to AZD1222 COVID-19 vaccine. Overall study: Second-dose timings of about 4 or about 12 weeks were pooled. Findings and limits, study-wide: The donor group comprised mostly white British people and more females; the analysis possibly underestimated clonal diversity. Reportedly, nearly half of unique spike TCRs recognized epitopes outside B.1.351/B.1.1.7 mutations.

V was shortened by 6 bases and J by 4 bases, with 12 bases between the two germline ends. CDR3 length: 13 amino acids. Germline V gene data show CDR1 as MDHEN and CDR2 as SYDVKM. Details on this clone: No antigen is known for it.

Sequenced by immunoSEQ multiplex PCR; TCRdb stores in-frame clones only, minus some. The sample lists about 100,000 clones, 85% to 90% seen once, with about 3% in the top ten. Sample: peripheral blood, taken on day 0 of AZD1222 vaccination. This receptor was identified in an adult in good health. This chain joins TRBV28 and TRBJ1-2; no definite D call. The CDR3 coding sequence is TGTGCCAGCAGCGCCAGGAAGTTCTATGGCTACACCTTC. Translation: CASSARKFYGYTF.